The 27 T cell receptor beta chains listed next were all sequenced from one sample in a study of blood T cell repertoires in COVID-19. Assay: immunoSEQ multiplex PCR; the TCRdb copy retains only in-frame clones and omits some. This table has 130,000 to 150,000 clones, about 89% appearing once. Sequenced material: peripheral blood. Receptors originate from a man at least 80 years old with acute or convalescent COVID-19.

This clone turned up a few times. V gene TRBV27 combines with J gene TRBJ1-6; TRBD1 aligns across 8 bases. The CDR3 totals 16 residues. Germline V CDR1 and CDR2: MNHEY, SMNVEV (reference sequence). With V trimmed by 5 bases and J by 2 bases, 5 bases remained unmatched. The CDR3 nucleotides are TGTGCCAGCAGTCCCAAACAGGGGGCCTATAATTCACCCCTCCACTTT. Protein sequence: CASSPKQGAYNSPLHF.

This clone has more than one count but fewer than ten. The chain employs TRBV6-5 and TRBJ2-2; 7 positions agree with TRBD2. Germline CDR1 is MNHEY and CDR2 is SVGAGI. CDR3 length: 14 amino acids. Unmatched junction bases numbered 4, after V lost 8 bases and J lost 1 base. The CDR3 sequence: CASSPGGNTGELFF. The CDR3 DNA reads TGTGCCAGCTCTCCGGGAGGGAACACCGGGGAGCTGTTTTTT.

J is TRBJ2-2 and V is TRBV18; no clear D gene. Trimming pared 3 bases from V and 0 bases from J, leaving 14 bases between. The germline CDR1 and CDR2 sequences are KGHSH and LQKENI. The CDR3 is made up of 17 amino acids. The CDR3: CASSPRTSYANTGELFF. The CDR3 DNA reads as TGTGCCAGCTCACCGCGCACCTCTTATGCGAACACCGGGGAGCTGTTTTTT.

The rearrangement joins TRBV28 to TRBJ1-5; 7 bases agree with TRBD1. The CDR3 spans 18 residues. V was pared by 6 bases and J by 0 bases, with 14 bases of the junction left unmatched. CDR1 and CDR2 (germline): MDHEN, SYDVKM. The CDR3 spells CASRSGYPGQYSNQPQHF. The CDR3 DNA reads TGTGCCAGCAGGTCGGGATACCCGGGACAGTATAGCAATCAGCCCCAGCATTTT.

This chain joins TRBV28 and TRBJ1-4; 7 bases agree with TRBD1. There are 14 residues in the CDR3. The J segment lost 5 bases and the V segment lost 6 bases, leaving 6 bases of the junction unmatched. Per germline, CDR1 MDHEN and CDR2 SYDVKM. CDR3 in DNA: TGTGCCAGCAGGTCGGGACAGTGGAATGAAAAACTGTTTTTT. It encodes CASRSGQWNEKLFF.

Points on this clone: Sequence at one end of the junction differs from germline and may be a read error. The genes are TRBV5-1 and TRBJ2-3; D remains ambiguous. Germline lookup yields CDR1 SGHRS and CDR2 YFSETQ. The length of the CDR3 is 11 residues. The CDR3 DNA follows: TGCGCCAGCAGCAACACAAATACGCAGTATTTT. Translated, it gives CASSNTNTQYF.

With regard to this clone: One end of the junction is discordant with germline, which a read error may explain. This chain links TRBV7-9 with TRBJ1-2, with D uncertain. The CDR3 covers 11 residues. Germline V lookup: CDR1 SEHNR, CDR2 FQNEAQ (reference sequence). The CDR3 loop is CASSLAEARLF. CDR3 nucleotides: TGTGCCAGCAGCTTAGCGGAGGCGCGCCTCTTC.

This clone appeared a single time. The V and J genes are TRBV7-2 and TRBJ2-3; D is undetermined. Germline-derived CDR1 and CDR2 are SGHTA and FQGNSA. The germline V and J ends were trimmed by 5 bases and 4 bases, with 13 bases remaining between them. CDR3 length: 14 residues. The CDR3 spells CASSRSEIADTQYF. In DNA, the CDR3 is TGTGCCAGCAGCCGCTCGGAGATCGCAGATACGCAGTATTTT.

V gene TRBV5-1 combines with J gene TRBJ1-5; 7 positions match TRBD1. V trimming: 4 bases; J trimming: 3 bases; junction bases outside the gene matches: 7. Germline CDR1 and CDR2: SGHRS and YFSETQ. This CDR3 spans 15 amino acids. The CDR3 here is CASSRAGGPNQPQHF. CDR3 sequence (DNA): TGCGCCAGCAGCCGCGCAGGGGGTCCCAATCAGCCCCAGCATTTT. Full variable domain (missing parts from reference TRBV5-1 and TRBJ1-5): KAGVTQTPRYLIKTRGQQVTLSCSPISGHRSVSWYQQTPGQGLQFLFEYFSETQRNKGNFPGRFSGRQFSNSRSEMNVSTLELGDSALYLCASSRAGGPNQPQHFGDGTRLSIL.

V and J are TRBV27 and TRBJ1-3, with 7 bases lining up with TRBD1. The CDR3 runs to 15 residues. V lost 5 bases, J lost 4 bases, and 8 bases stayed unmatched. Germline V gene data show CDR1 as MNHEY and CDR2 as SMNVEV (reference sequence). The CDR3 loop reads CASSLYRGAGNTIYF. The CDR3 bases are TGTGCCAGCAGTCTGTACAGGGGAGCAGGAAACACCATATATTTT.

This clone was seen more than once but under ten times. The CDR3 DNA reads TGCGCCAGCAGCCCTGGGGCAGGGGGCGAGGGCAATCAGCCCCAGCATTTT. Translation gives CASSPGAGGEGNQPQHF. This chain uses TRBV4-1 with TRBJ1-5, with 8 nucleotides matching TRBD1. With 4 bases clipped from V and 2 bases from J, the junction kept 10 bases outside the gene matches. Germline CDR1 and CDR2: MGHRA and YSYEKL. The CDR3 is 17 residues long.

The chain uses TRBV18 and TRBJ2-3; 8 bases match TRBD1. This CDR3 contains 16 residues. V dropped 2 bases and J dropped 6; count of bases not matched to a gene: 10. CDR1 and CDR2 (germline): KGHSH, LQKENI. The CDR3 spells CASSPSSGGASDTQYF. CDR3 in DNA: TGTGCCAGCTCACCATCCTCAGGGGGCGCGTCGGATACGCAGTATTTT.

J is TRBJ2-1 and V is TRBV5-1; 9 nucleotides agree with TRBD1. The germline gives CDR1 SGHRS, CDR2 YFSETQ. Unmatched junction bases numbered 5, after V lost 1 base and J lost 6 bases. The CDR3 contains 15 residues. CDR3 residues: CASSLFGTGTNEQFF. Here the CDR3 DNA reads TGCGCCAGCAGCTTGTTTGGGACAGGGACCAATGAGCAGTTCTTC.

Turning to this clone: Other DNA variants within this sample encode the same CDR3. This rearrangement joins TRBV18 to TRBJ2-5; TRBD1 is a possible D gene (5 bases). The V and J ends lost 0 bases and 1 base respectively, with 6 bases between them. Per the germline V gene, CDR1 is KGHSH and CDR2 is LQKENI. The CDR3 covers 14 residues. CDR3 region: CASSPPTGQETQYF. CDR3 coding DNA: TGTGCCAGCTCACCACCCACAGGCCAAGAGACCCAGTACTTC.

CDR3 sequence reads: CASSLGATGNQPQHF. The CDR3 DNA sequence: TGTGCCAGCAGCTTGGGGGCAACCGGGAATCAGCCCCAGCATTTT. This chain joins TRBV11-2 and TRBJ1-5, with D perhaps matching TRBD1 (6 bases). The CDR3 consists of 15 residues. With 3 bases removed from V and 4 bases from J, the gap between germline ends came to 13 bases. Germline-derived CDR1 and CDR2 are SGHAT and FQNNGV.

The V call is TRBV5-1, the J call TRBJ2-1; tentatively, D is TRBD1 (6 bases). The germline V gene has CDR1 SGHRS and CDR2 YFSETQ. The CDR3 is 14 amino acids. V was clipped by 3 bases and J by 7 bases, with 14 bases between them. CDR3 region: CASSSETGRNEQFF. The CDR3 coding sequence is TGCGCCAGCAGCTCCGAGACAGGTCGTAATGAGCAGTTCTTC.

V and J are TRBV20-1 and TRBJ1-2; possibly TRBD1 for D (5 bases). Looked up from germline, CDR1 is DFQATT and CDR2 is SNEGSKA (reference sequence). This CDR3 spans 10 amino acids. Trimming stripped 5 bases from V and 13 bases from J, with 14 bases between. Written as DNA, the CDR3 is TGCAGTGCTTGGGGCATGAGTTCCACCTTC. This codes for CSAWGMSSTF.

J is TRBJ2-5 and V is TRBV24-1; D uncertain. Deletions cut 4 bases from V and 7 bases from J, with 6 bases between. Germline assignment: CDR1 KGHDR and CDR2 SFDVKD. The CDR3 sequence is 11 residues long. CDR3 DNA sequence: TGTGCCACCAGTGAGCACAGGACCCAGTACTTC. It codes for CATSEHRTQYF.

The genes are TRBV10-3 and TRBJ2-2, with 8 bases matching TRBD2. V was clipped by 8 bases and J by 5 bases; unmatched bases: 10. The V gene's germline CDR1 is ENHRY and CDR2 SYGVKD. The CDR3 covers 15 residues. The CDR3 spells CAIGEIAGQTGELFF. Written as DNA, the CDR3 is TGTGCCATCGGCGAAATAGCGGGACAAACCGGGGAGCTGTTTTTT.

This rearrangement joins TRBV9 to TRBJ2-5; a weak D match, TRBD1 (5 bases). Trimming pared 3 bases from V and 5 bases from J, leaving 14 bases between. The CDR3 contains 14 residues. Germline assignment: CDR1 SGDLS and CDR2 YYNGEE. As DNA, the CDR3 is TGTGCCAGCAGCGATGCAGGGTTTGGCGAGACCCAGTACTTC. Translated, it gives CASSDAGFGETQYF.

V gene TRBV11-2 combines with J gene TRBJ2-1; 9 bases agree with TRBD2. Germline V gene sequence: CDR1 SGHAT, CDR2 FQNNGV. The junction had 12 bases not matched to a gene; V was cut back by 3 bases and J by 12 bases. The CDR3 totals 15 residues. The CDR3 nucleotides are TGTGCCAGCAGCTTCCAGCGGGGGGCCATCGTCGGGCAGTTCTTC. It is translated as CASSFQRGAIVGQFF.

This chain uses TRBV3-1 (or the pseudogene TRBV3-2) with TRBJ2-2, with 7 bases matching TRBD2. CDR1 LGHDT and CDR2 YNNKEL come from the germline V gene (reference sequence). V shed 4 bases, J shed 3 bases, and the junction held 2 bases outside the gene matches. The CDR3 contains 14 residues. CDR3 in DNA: TGTGCCAGCAGCCGACTAGCCGACACCGGGGAGCTGTTTTTT. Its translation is CASSRLADTGELFF.

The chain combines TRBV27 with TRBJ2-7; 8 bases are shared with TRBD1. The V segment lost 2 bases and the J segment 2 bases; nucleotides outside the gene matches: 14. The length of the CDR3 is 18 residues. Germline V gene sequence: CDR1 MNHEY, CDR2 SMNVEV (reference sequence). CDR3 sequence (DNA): TGTGCCAGCAGTTTACGGACGACGGGGACAGGTTCTACCTACGAGCAGTACTTC. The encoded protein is CASSLRTTGTGSTYEQYF.

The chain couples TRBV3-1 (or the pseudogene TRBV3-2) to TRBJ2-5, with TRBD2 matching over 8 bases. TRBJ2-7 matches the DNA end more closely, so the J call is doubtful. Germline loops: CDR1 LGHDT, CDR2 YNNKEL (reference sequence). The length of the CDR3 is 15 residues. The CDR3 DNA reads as TGTGCCAGCAGTTCCCAGCGGGAGATTCCGGGCGAGCAGTACTTC. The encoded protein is CASSSQREIPGEQYF.

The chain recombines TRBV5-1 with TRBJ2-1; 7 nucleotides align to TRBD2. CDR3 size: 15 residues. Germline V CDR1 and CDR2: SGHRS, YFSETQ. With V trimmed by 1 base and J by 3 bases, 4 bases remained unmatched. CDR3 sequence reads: CASSLTTGGYNEQFF. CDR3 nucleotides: TGCGCCAGCAGCTTGACCACGGGAGGCTACAATGAGCAGTTCTTC.

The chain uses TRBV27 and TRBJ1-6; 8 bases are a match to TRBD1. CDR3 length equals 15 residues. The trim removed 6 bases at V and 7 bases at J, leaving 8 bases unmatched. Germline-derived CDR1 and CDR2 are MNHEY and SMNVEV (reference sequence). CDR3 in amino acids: CASSPDRGLNSPLHF. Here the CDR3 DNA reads TGTGCCAGCAGCCCCGACAGGGGACTCAATTCACCCCTCCACTTT.

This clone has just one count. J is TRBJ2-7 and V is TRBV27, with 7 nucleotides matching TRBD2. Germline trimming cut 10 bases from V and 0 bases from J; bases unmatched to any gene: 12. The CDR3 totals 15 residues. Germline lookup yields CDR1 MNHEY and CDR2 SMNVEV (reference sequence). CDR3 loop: CATGRSGRFSYEQYF. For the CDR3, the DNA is TGTGCCACGGGACGTAGCGGGCGATTCTCCTACGAGCAGTACTTC.